The 21 T cell receptor beta chains in this list originate from one sample, sequenced in a study of cytomegalovirus exposure and HLA in healthy donors. TCRdb's table, derived via immunoSEQ multiplex PCR, lists solely in-frame clones and lacks some. The sample lists 130,000 to 150,000 clones; more than 80% were seen once. Sequenced sample: PBMCs. Every receptor here comes from a woman aged 25-40 years in good health and CMV-seropositive.

The chain couples TRBV6-5 to TRBJ1-3; TRBD1 is a possible D gene (5 bases). The CDR3 extends over 14 amino acids. Looked up from germline, CDR1 is MNHEY and CDR2 is SVGAGI. V was shortened by 5 bases and J by 6 bases, with 14 bases between the two germline ends. DNA for the CDR3: TGTGCCAGCAGTCGAGCAGGGATCGCAAACACCATATATTTT. The encoded protein is CASSRAGIANTIYF.

The chain uses TRBV4-1 and TRBJ2-5, with 9 bases aligning to TRBD2. The CDR3 has 18 residues. V was clipped by 2 bases and J by 6 bases; unmatched bases: 16. Germline loops: CDR1 MGHRA, CDR2 YSYEKL. CDR3 sequence (DNA): TGCGCCAGCAGCCAATATCCTAGGGGCGGGAGGGCCGGCAAGACCCAGTACTTC. Protein: CASSQYPRGGRAGKTQYF.

The chain recombines TRBV28 with TRBJ2-7; 8 bases map to TRBD1. Germline assignment: CDR1 MDHEN and CDR2 SYDVKM. The CDR3 length is 15 residues. V dropped 6 bases and J dropped 2; count of bases not matched to a gene: 9. CDR3 protein: CASSTGQVGPYEQYF. CDR3 nucleotides: TGTGCCAGCAGCACGGGACAGGTGGGGCCCTACGAGCAGTACTTC.

CDR3: CASSSFPFSGGDTGELFF. CDR3 in DNA: TGTGCCAGCAGTTCCTTTCCCTTTAGCGGGGGCGACACCGGGGAGCTGTTTTTT. The rearrangement links TRBV7-2 to TRBJ2-2, with TRBD2 matching 9 bases. Germline V gene sequence: CDR1 SGHTA, CDR2 FQGNSA. Trimming cost V 6 bases and J 3 bases; bases outside gene matches: 14. This CDR3 spans 18 amino acids.

This chain connects TRBV29-1 to TRBJ2-7, with 7 bases lining up with TRBD1. The CDR3 runs to 15 residues. The J segment lost 1 base and the V segment lost 6 bases, leaving 12 bases of the junction unmatched. Germline assignment: CDR1 SQVTM and CDR2 ANQGSEA. The CDR3 region has the DNA TGCAGCGTGGAAACCGGGACAGCGTTGTCCTACGAGCAGTACTTC. This codes for CSVETGTALSYEQYF.

V and J are TRBV6-5 and TRBJ1-6; D gene unclear. In germline, CDR1 is MNHEY, CDR2 SVGAGI. The CDR3 extends over 16 amino acids. Between the trimmed V and J ends, which lost 0 bases and 4 bases, there was a span of 10 bases. As DNA, the CDR3 is TGTGCCAGCAGTTACTCGCCGACACTTTATAATTCACCCCTCCACTTT. Its translation is CASSYSPTLYNSPLHF.

The chain joins TRBV27 to TRBJ2-7; a possible D gene is TRBD2 (7 bases). The CDR3 covers 16 residues. Germline V gene lookup returns CDR1 MNHEY and CDR2 SMNVEV (reference sequence). The V and J ends lost 0 bases and 5 bases respectively, with 17 bases between them. CDR3 protein: CASSLSGGGRVHEQYF. CDR3 DNA: TGTGCCAGCAGTTTATCGGGGGGCGGGAGAGTCCACGAGCAGTACTTC.

V usage is TRBV7-8 and J usage is TRBJ2-4; 11 bases match TRBD2. Germline CDR1 SGHVS, CDR2 FQNEAQ. The CDR3 spans 18 residues. Trimming cost V 3 bases and J 0 bases; bases outside gene matches: 7. For the CDR3, the DNA is TGTGCCAGCAGCTTCCCGGGACTAGCGGCCCAAGCCAAAAACATTCAGTACTTC. Protein: CASSFPGLAAQAKNIQYF. The whole variable domain, filled in from reference TRBV7-8 and TRBJ2-4, reads GAGVSQSPRYKVAKRGQDVALRCDPISGHVSLFWYQQALGQGPEFLTYFQNEAQLDKSGLPSDRFFAERPEGSVSTLKIQRTQQEDSAVYLCASSFPGLAAQAKNIQYFGAGTRLSVL.

The chain links TRBV27 to TRBJ1-5; D unclear. Germline V gene data show CDR1 as MNHEY and CDR2 as SMNVEV (reference sequence). V lost 3 bases and J 5 bases, leaving 8 bases between the germline ends. This CDR3 has 13 residues. The CDR3 region has the DNA TGTGCCAGCAGTTTCGGACTTCATCAGCCCCAGCATTTT. It yields the protein CASSFGLHQPQHF.

This clone was observed many times. CDR3 sequence reads: CASSLAGTGAGQFF. CDR3 DNA: TGTGCCAGCAGCTTAGCAGGGACAGGGGCTGGGCAGTTCTTC. The chain is built from TRBV11-2 and TRBJ2-1, with TRBD1 matching over 10 bases. The junction had 6 bases not matched to a gene; V was cut back by 1 base and J by 12 bases. There are 14 residues in the CDR3. The V gene's germline CDR1 is SGHAT and CDR2 FQNNGV.

This clone was seen ten or more times. The V call is TRBV4-2, the J call TRBJ2-3, with D perhaps TRBD2 (6 bases). Per germline, CDR1 LGHNA and CDR2 YNFKEQ. The CDR3 extends over 17 amino acids. Trimming shortened V by 4 bases and J by 0 bases, and 17 bases separated the two germline ends. CDR3 region: CASSPTPSGRSTDTQYF. CDR3 nucleotides: TGTGCCAGCAGCCCTACCCCCAGCGGGCGAAGCACAGATACGCAGTATTTT.

The genes are TRBV7-2 and TRBJ2-7, with 8 nucleotides matching TRBD2. J lost 7 bases, V lost 1 base, and 12 bases had no gene match. Germline CDR1 reads SGHTA; CDR2 reads FQGNSA. The CDR3 is 16 residues long. CDR3 DNA sequence: TGTGCCAGCAGCTTAGGGGGGAGGGGGAGACTAGCGGAGCAGTACTTC. Its translation: CASSLGGRGRLAEQYF. The variable domain in full, with the rest retrieved from reference TRBV7-2 and TRBJ2-7, is GAGVSQSPSNKVTEKGKDVELRCDPISGHTALYWYRQSLGQGLEFLIYFQGNSAPDKSGLPSDRFSAERTGGSVSTLTIQRTQQEDSAVYLCASSLGGRGRLAEQYFGPGTRLTVT.

The chain links TRBV6-1 to TRBJ1-5, with 10 nucleotides matching TRBD1. The V segment lost 6 bases and the J segment 2 bases; nucleotides outside the gene matches: 4. The CDR3 is 15 amino acids. Germline values: CDR1 MNHNS, CDR2 SASEGT. This CDR3 reads CASRTGTGGNQPQHF. The CDR3 coding sequence is TGTGCCAGCAGGACCGGGACAGGGGGCAATCAGCCCCAGCATTTT.

The chain links TRBV5-1 to TRBJ2-1, with TRBD2 as a possible D gene (6 bases). The CDR3 has 15 amino acids. Between the trimmed V and J ends, which lost 7 bases and 7 bases, there was a span of 21 bases. The V gene's germline CDR1 is SGHRS and CDR2 YFSETQ. The CDR3 reads CASGMAPGRGNEQFF. The CDR3 DNA is TGCGCCAGCGGGATGGCCCCCGGGAGAGGAAATGAGCAGTTCTTC. Drawing the rest from reference TRBV5-1 and TRBJ2-1, the complete variable domain is KAGVTQTPRYLIKTRGQQVTLSCSPISGHRSVSWYQQTPGQGLQFLFEYFSETQRNKGNFPGRFSGRQFSNSRSEMNVSTLELGDSALYLCASGMAPGRGNEQFFGPGTRLTVL.

This sequence joins TRBV2 and TRBJ1-5; weak D call: TRBD1 (6 bases). V was clipped by 4 bases and J by 3 bases, with 13 bases between them. Germline V lookup: CDR1 SNHLY, CDR2 FYNNEI. The CDR3 consists of 15 residues. In DNA, the CDR3 is TGTGCCAGCAGTGGCTTCACAGGGATCAATCAGCCCCAGCATTTT. It yields the protein CASSGFTGINQPQHF.

The chain joins TRBV5-1 to TRBJ1-3; 8 bases match TRBD1. J lost 3 bases, V lost 3 bases, and 8 bases had no gene match. CDR3 size: 16 residues. Per germline, CDR1 SGHRS and CDR2 YFSETQ. The CDR3 DNA sequence: TGCGCCAGCAGCTCCGTGGGGGGGACAGGTGGAAACACCATATATTTT. Amino acids: CASSSVGGTGGNTIYF.

This clone has at least ten counts. The rearrangement links TRBV7-9 to TRBJ2-1, with D tentatively TRBD2 (6 bases). V lost 4 bases and J lost 10, with 20 bases in between. Germline loops: CDR1 SEHNR, CDR2 FQNEAQ (reference sequence). The CDR3 contains 15 residues. As DNA, the CDR3 is TGTGCCAGCAGCTCTACCGGAGGGAGCGGTCGGGAGCAGTTCTTC. Encoded protein: CASSSTGGSGREQFF. The full variable domain, in which reference TRBV7-9 and TRBJ2-1 provide the parts outside the CDR3, is DTGVSQNPRHKITKRGQNVTFRCDPISEHNRLYWYRQTLGQGPEFLTYFQNEAQLEKSRLLSDRFSAERPKGSFSTLEIQRTEQGDSAMYLCASSSTGGSGREQFFGPGTRLTVL.

The CDR3 reads CASSQDGGTGELFF. CDR3 in DNA: TGCGCCAGCAGCCAAGACGGGGGAACCGGGGAGCTGTTTTTT. The chain has TRBV4-1 and TRBJ2-2; a possible D gene is TRBD2 (6 bases). Trimming removed 0 bases from V and 5 bases from J, with 7 bases in between. Germline V gives CDR1 MGHRA, CDR2 YSYEKL. This CDR3 region has 14 residues.

The CDR3 region is CASSLGTGEYPQHF. CDR3 coding DNA: TGTGCCAGCAGCTTGGGGACAGGGGAATACCCCCAGCATTTT. V gene TRBV5-6 combines with J gene TRBJ1-5, with TRBD1 matching over 9 bases. Trimming at V came to 0 bases and at J to 10 bases, leaving 5 bases not matched to a gene. The germline CDR1 and CDR2 sequences are SGHDT and YYEEEE. The CDR3 extends over 14 amino acids. The full variable domain, in which reference TRBV5-6 and TRBJ1-5 provide the parts outside the CDR3, is DAGVTQSPTHLIKTRGQQVTLRCSPKSGHDTVSWYQQALGQGPQFIFQYYEEEERQRGNFPDRFSGHQFPNYSSELNVNALLLGDSALYLCASSLGTGEYPQHFGDGTRLSIL.

CDR3 bases: TGCAGCGTCTGGGCTAGCGGCAATGAGCAGTTCTTC. This translates into CSVWASGNEQFF. The chain carries TRBV29-1 and TRBJ2-1; 7 nucleotides match TRBD2. Germline V CDR1 and CDR2: SQVTM, ANQGSEA. This CDR3 contains 12 residues. The ends lost 6 bases at V and 6 bases at J; junction bases unmatched: 5.

The chain uses TRBV27 and TRBJ2-1; D is ambiguous. The CDR3 covers 13 residues. V lost 4 bases to trimming and J lost 9 bases, with 13 bases between them. Germline-derived CDR1 and CDR2 are MNHEY and SMNVEV (reference sequence). CDR3 DNA: TGTGCCAGCAGTTACCAGGTTGGCGTTGAGCAGTTCTTC. It codes for CASSYQVGVEQFF.